This record covers a single T cell receptor (beta chain). Its target is not known. The assay was immunoSEQ multiplex PCR, and TCRdb's table has in-frame clones only and misses some. Seen here are 45,000 to 65,000 clones, 79% observed once, and the top ten hold roughly 2.5%. V was trimmed by 7 bases and J by 1 base, leaving 10 bases between them. There are 14 residues in the CDR3. Germline V CDR1 and CDR2: SNHLY, FYNNEI. These data belong to a study of OX40 agonist ivuxolimab in advanced cancers. For the study at large: An agonistic anti-OX40 (CD134) antibody, ivuxolimab, was used to treat the patients. The dose-escalation cohort was about 83% male, with a mean age of 60 years, ranging about 23 to 80.

Regarding the study as a whole: More expanded clones were found, on average, in CD8+ than in CD4+ T cells.

This TCR was sampled from an adult with an advanced solid tumor such as melanoma, head and neck, liver or kidney cancer. This specimen consisted of CD4+ or CD8+ T cells sorted from blood, obtained in a trial of the OX40 agonist ivuxolimab. V gene TRBV2 combines with J gene TRBJ2-2; a weak D match, TRBD1 (6 bases). The CDR3 sequence is CASKLGQNTGELFF. As DNA, the CDR3 is TGTGCCAGCAAGTTGGGACAGAACACCGGGGAGCTGTTTTTT. Filled out from reference TRBV2 and TRBJ2-2, the complete variable domain reads EPEVTQTPSHQVTQMGQEVILRCVPISNHLYFYWYRQILGQKVEFLVSFYNNEISEKSEIFDDQFSVERPDGSNFTLKIRSTKLEDSAMYFCASKLGQNTGELFFGEGSRLTVL.